These 2 T cell receptor beta chains share one sample of origin, sequenced in a study of OX40 agonist ivuxolimab in advanced cancers. Clones were read by immunoSEQ multiplex PCR, and TCRdb kept only the in-frame ones, dropping some. The sample comprises about 93,000 clones, roughly 94% of which are singletons, and about 0.51% rests with the top ten. The sample consisted of CD4+ or CD8+ T cells sorted from blood, taken in a trial of the OX40 agonist ivuxolimab. These receptors all come from an adult with an advanced solid tumor such as melanoma, head and neck, liver or kidney cancer.

This clone is a singleton in its sample. The CDR3 here is CASSYSRTSQYYEQYF. CDR3 bases: TGTGCCAGCAGTTACTCGCGGACAAGCCAGTACTACGAGCAGTACTTC. The chain has TRBV6-6 and TRBJ2-7, with a possible D match to TRBD1 (5 bases). The CDR3 spans 16 residues. The germline V gene has CDR1 MNHNY and CDR2 SVGAGI (reference sequence). V dropped 0 bases and J dropped 3 bases, with 15 bases sitting between them.

The CDR3 protein is CASSFLARYNEQFF. CDR3 DNA: TGTGCCAGCAGTTTCCTAGCGCGCTACAATGAGCAGTTCTTC. This chain uses TRBV27 with TRBJ2-1; D possibly corresponds to TRBD2 (6 bases). V was trimmed by 3 bases and J by 3 bases, leaving 9 bases between them. There are 14 residues in the CDR3. Germline CDR1 is MNHEY and CDR2 is SMNVEV (reference sequence).